The 17 T cell receptor beta chains below were found in one sample sequenced in a study of CD8+ T cells in alopecia areata. Isolated RNA was reverse transcribed into cDNA used as the sequencing template. Sequenced by immunoSEQ multiplex PCR; TCRdb stores in-frame clones only, minus some. There are about 270,000 clones in the sample, none observed a single time. Pooled cells of cutaneous lymph node origin were sorted on CD4, CD8alpha, NKG2D, NKG2ACE and other markers. The sequencing input was CD4+ T cells sorted from a lymph node. The source of these receptors is a C3H/HeJ mouse with alopecia areata. This mouse strain has H2-k as its MHC haplotype.

This clone has only a few counts. This may come from a read error, since a much larger clone is one base off. Gene labels here are mouse ones. Read coverage stops 4 residues before the CDR3 terminus; the germline J gene supplies the remainder. Other DNA sequences in the sample encode the same CDR3. The rearrangement uses TRBV19 and TRBJ2-5; 11 bases match TRBD1. The CDR3 spans 14 residues. J gave up 3 bases and V 5 bases, and 2 bases lay outside the gene matches. Germline V lookup: CDR1 FNHDT, CDR2 SITEND (reference sequence). CDR3 in amino acids: CASSRDRGQDTQYF. The CDR3 bases that were read are TGTGCCAGCAGCCGGGACAGGGGGCAAGAC. Supplemented by reference TRBV19 and TRBJ2-5, the full variable domain reads GGIITQTPKFLIGQEGQKLTLKCQQNFNHDTMYWYRQDSGKGLRLIYYSITENDLQKGDLSEGYDASREKKSSFSLTVTSAQKNEMAVFLCASSRDRGQDTQYFGPGTRLLVL.

As regards this clone: The gene names here belong to mouse. The CDR3 goes on 4 residues after the read ends, and that part is filled in from the germline J gene. The chain is built from TRBV13-2 and TRBJ2-1, with 7 nucleotides matching TRBD1. Germline CDR1 NNHNN, CDR2 SYGAGS (reference sequence). CDR3 size: 14 residues. V was clipped by 2 bases and J by 2 bases; unmatched bases: 1. CDR3 amino acids: CASGEGTDYAEQFF. CDR3 DNA, as far as it was read: TGTGCCAGCGGTGAAGGGACAGACTATGCT.

This clone has just a few counts. Gene names refer to mouse genes. The read stops 4 residues short of the end of the CDR3; the missing end is completed from the germline J gene. The chain joins TRBV1 to TRBJ2-3; 11 positions agree with TRBD2. This CDR3 region has 14 residues. The V and J ends lost 8 bases and 0 bases, in that order; junction bases with no gene match: 1. Germline V gives CDR1 NSQYPW, CDR2 LRSPGD (reference sequence). CDR3 loop: CTCGTGGSAETLYF. CDR3 bases read: TGCACCTGCGGGACTGGGGGTAGTGCAGAA. Together with reference TRBV1 and TRBJ2-3, the CDR3 gives the full variable domain: VTLLEQNPRWRLVPRGQAVNLRCILKNSQYPWMSWYQQDLQKQLQWLFTLRSPGDKEVKSLPGADYLATRVTDTELRLQVANMSQGRTLYCTCGTGGSAETLYFGSGTRLTVL.

Note on this clone: The listed genes are named as in mouse. The read terminates 4 residues before the CDR3 end, so the remaining end is supplied by the germline J gene. The chain employs TRBV19 and TRBJ2-1; 12 bases are shared with TRBD1. The length of the CDR3 is 18 residues. J lost 0 bases, V lost 0 bases, and 4 bases had no gene match. Germline lookup yields CDR1 FNHDT and CDR2 SITEND (reference sequence). CDR3 in amino acids: CASSIGGTGGYNYAEQFF. Incomplete CDR3 DNA: TGTGCCAGCAGTATAGGGGGGACAGGGGGCTATAACTATGCT.

About this clone itself: The genes are named according to mouse. Read data end 4 residues before the CDR3 end; the end is taken from the germline J gene. The rearrangement joins TRBV29 to TRBJ1-2; D uncertain. Trimming removed 1 base at V and 3 bases at J, with 6 bases between. Germline CDR1 and CDR2: MSHET and SYDVDS. The CDR3 has 13 residues. CDR3 in amino acids: CASSLFGDSDYTF. The DNA read from the CDR3 is TGTGCTAGCAGTTTATTTGGGGACTCC.

Turning to this clone: Gene names denote mouse genes. The read terminates 4 residues before the CDR3 end, so the remaining end is supplied by the germline J gene. The identical CDR3 is also encoded by other nucleotide sequences in the sample. This chain uses TRBV17 with TRBJ1-2, with D uncertain. This CDR3 has 12 residues. In germline, CDR1 is MNHDT, CDR2 YYDKIL. V lost 3 bases to trimming and J lost 1 base, with 3 bases between them. CDR3 DNA, as far as it was read: TGTGCTAGCAGTAGTGGAAACTCC. This codes for CASSSGNS. The whole CDR3 protein reads CASSSGNSDYTF.

In the case of this clone: These gene names are mouse names. The read gets to within 4 residues of the CDR3 end, and the germline J gene fills in the rest. The chain has TRBV13-1 and TRBJ2-5, with a possible D match to TRBD2 (5 bases). CDR1 and CDR2 (germline): NSHNY, SYGAGN. The CDR3 consists of 13 residues. V lost 5 bases, J lost 2 bases, and 9 bases lay in between. This CDR3 is CASSRLFQDTQYF. The CDR3 DNA, read in part, is TGTGCCAGCAGCCGACTGTTCCAAGAC.

This clone has only a few counts. Here the gene names and germline are mouse. The CDR3 is cut off 4 residues early in the read; its end comes from the germline J gene. The chain recombines TRBV31 with TRBJ1-2; tentatively, D is TRBD1 (6 bases). CDR3 size: 13 residues. Deletions cut 1 base from V and 4 bases from J, with 10 bases between. Germline V gene lookup returns CDR1 GKSSPN and CDR2 SITVG. The CDR3 here is CAWSPGHGSDYTF. The CDR3 DNA, read in part, is TGTGCCTGGAGTCCGGGACATGGCTCC.

Comments on this clone: Gene names are the mouse ones. The read gets to within 4 residues of the CDR3 end, and the germline J gene fills in the rest. The chain links TRBV31 to TRBJ1-2, with TRBD1 matching 10 bases. Trimming cost V 4 bases and J 2 bases; bases outside gene matches: 1. CDR1 is GKSSPN, CDR2 SITVG, per germline. CDR3 length: 13 residues. The DNA read from the CDR3 is TGTGCCTGGAAGGGACAGGGGAACTCC. Amino acid sequence: CAWKGQGNS. The CDR3 in its entirety is CAWKGQGNSDYTF.

Comment on this clone: The genes and germline here are from mouse. The observed sequence ends 4 residues before the CDR3 terminus, with the missing tail filled in from the germline J gene. V usage is TRBV13-1 and J usage is TRBJ2-3; 7 nucleotides agree with TRBD2. CDR3 length: 15 amino acids. With V trimmed by 0 bases and J by 3 bases, 4 bases remained unmatched. The germline CDR1 and CDR2 sequences are NSHNY and SYGAGN. CDR3 bases read: TGTGCCAGCAGTGATGTCCTGGGGGTGGCAGAA. It translates to CASSDVLGVAE. The whole CDR3 sequence reads CASSDVLGVAETLYF.

This clone appeared a few times. These gene names are mouse names. The CDR3 protein is CASSRWDTQYF. The sequenced CDR3 bases are TGTGCCAGCAGTAGATGGGAC. The V and J genes are TRBV19 and TRBJ2-5, with D hard to call. The CDR3 end is not reached by the read, which stops 4 residues before it; the germline J gene fills it in. This CDR3 region has 11 residues. CDR1 and CDR2 from the germline V gene are FNHDT and SITEND (reference sequence).

This clone was detected a few times. All gene names here are mouse names. The sequenced CDR3 bases are TGTGCCACCGAGGACAATAATTCGCCC. This sequence encodes CATEDNNSP. The entire CDR3 protein reads CATEDNNSPLYF. The genes are TRBV13-2 and TRBJ1-6; TRBD1 is a possible D gene (5 bases). Read sequence stops 3 residues before the CDR3 end, and the germline J gene provides the missing end. TRBJ1-6 is assigned to the ORF class and has an uncertain function. The CDR3 loop spans 12 amino acids. V was cut by 9 bases and J by 5 bases, with 9 bases left in between. CDR1 and CDR2 (germline): NNHNN, SYGAGS (reference sequence).

In the case of this clone: Gene names denote mouse genes. The read falls 4 residues short of the CDR3 end, and the missing part is taken from the germline J gene. The gene calls are TRBV2 and TRBJ1-2, with TRBD1 matching 9 bases. Germline V gives CDR1 LGHNA, CDR2 YSYQKL. The CDR3 loop spans 14 amino acids. The sequenced part of the CDR3 DNA is TGTGCCAGCAGCCAAAGGACAGGGGTGCCC. This translates into CASSQRTGVP. The whole CDR3 reads CASSQRTGVPDYTF.

Points on this clone: Mouse gene names and germline throughout. The read finishes 4 residues shy of the CDR3 end, and the germline J gene is used to complete it. The rearrangement uses TRBV1 and TRBJ2-5; D unresolved. Germline V gene sequence: CDR1 NSQYPW, CDR2 LRSPGD (reference sequence). The CDR3 is made up of 14 amino acids. V lost 0 bases and J lost 0, with 4 bases in between. This CDR3 is CTCSADWNQDTQYF. Incomplete CDR3 DNA: TGCACCTGCAGTGCAGACTGGAACCAAGAC.

With regard to this clone: The gene names here belong to mouse. The CDR3 extends 4 residues past the end of the read, so its final part is completed from the germline J gene. The chain links TRBV31 to TRBJ2-7; 7 nucleotides agree with TRBD2. The length of the CDR3 is 15 residues. The V segment lost 1 base and the J segment 0 bases; nucleotides outside the gene matches: 6. Germline lookup yields CDR1 GKSSPN and CDR2 SITVG. CDR3 bases read: TGTGCCTGGAGTCGGGGCTGGGGGAGCTCCTAT. Translation gives CAWSRGWGSSY. The CDR3 reads in full as CAWSRGWGSSYEQYF.

Comments on this clone: Germline and genes: mouse. The CDR3 is cut off 4 residues early in the read; its end comes from the germline J gene. Other DNA sequences in the same sample also yield this CDR3. V usage is TRBV19 and J usage is TRBJ2-7; D is undetermined. CDR3 length equals 13 residues. V lost 5 bases, J lost 0 bases, and 9 bases lay in between. CDR1 and CDR2 (germline): FNHDT, SITEND (reference sequence). CDR3 DNA, as far as it was read: TGTGCCAGCAGCCCCCGACACTCCTAT. This sequence encodes CASSPRHSY. The CDR3 reads in full as CASSPRHSYEQYF.

Of note for this clone: Genes and germline are mouse. The CDR3 end is not reached by the read, which stops 4 residues before it; the germline J gene fills it in. The chain employs TRBV19 and TRBJ1-1; D not certain. CDR3 size: 14 residues. Deletions cut 4 bases from V and 0 bases from J, with 10 bases between. Per the germline V gene, CDR1 is FNHDT and CDR2 is SITEND (reference sequence). CDR3: CASSRQNANTEVFF. CDR3 bases read: TGTGCCAGCAGTCGACAAAATGCAAACACA. Drawing the rest from reference TRBV19 and TRBJ1-1, the complete variable domain is GGIITQTPKFLIGQEGQKLTLKCQQNFNHDTMYWYRQDSGKGLRLIYYSITENDLQKGDLSEGYDASREKKSSFSLTVTSAQKNEMAVFLCASSRQNANTEVFFGKGTRLTVV.